This is a list of T cell receptor beta chains from one sample in a study of T cells expressing NK-cell markers. TCRdb reanalyzed the 5' RACE reads and collapses them to one entry per CDR3 protein, without DNA. The listing contains some 280,000 distinct CDR3 sequences. The sequenced sample consisted of blood T cells: a sorted CD56 or NKG2C T cell subset, CD4+ or CD8+ T cells, or bulk PBMC T cells (not recorded which). The receptors stem from a man between 18 and 29 years old in good health. CDR3s include the opening cysteine and the closing phenylalanine or tryptophan.

cdr3_aa: CASSQDRTSGSYEQFF; j_call: TRBJ2-1; v_call: TRBV4-1
cdr3_aa: CASSLDPGLADTQYF; j_call: TRBJ2-3; v_call: TRBV7-3
cdr3_aa: CATSDLQGLDNEQFF; j_call: TRBJ2-1; v_call: TRBV24-1
cdr3_aa: CSARLTGSSGNSPLHF; j_call: TRBJ1-6; v_call: TRBV20-1
cdr3_aa: CATSGGDSTDTQYF; j_call: TRBJ2-3; v_call: TRBV15
cdr3_aa: CSARSKGSNYGYTF; j_call: TRBJ1-2; v_call: TRBV20-1
cdr3_aa: CASSRQGFEQYF; j_call: TRBJ2-7; v_call: TRBV12-3/TRBV12-4
cdr3_aa: CASSRDSRRGYTF; j_call: TRBJ1-2; v_call: TRBV12-3/TRBV12-4
cdr3_aa: CATSRERGNTEAFF; j_call: TRBJ1-1; v_call: TRBV15
cdr3_aa: CSVHRQSDTEAFF; j_call: TRBJ1-1; v_call: TRBV29-1
cdr3_aa: CASRRDNLTPSNQPQHF; j_call: TRBJ1-5; v_call: TRBV6-2/TRBV6-3
cdr3_aa: CSASLLASYEQYF; j_call: TRBJ2-7; v_call: TRBV20-1
cdr3_aa: CASTNGRVISYNEQFF; j_call: TRBJ2-1; v_call: TRBV7-8
cdr3_aa: CASSRRSYGNWPQHF; j_call: TRBJ1-5; v_call: TRBV7-3
cdr3_aa: CASSPDRSNEKLFF; j_call: TRBJ1-4; v_call: TRBV28
cdr3_aa: CASSSKRELTDTQYF; j_call: TRBJ2-3; v_call: TRBV7-8